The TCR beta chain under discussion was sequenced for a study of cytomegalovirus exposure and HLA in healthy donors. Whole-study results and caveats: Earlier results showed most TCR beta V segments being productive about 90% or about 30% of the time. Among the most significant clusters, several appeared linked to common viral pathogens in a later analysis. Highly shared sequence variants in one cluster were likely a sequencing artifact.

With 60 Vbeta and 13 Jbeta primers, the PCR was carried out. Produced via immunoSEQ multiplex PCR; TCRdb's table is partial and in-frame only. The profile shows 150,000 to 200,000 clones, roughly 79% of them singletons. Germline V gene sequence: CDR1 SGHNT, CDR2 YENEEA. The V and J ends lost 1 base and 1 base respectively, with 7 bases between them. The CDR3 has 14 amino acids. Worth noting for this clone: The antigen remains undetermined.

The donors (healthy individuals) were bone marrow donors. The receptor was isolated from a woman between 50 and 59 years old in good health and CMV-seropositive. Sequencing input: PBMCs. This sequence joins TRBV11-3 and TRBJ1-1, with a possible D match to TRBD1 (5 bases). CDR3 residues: CASSLAGKNTEAFF. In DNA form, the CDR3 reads TGTGCCAGCAGCTTAGCAGGGAAGAACACTGAAGCTTTCTTT.